The clone carrying this T cell receptor (beta chain) was seen more than once but under ten times. Its antigen is still unknown. This entry is derived from a study of regulatory T cells in long-lasting Graves disease. Broader study findings: The small sample size may have reduced accuracy. When disease was persistent, TRBV28, TRBJ1-2 and TRBJ2-5 were the favored segments.

Time point noted: persistent/refractory GD, antithyroid drugs over 5 years with positive TRAb. Making the TCR library involved RNA that had been extracted from PBMCs. All patients originated from an endocrinology department located in Xi'an, China. Staff drew approximately 10 milliliters of peripheral blood into EDTA tubes. Relying on iRepertoire HTBI primers and Arm-PCR of CDR3 regions, the team built TCR beta libraries. TCRdb re-called the multiplex PCR reads with MiXCR, one entry per CDR3 protein. The sample includes 310,000 or so distinct CDR3 sequences, 20% of them seen just once. V shed 5 bases, J shed 6 bases, and the junction held 8 bases outside the gene matches. In germline, CDR1 is SEHNR, CDR2 FQNEAQ (reference sequence). The CDR3 covers 15 residues.

This receptor was obtained from a female donor with Graves disease. The material was peripheral blood mononuclear cells (PBMCs), obtained when the disease was refractory, from a patient treated with antithyroid drugs. The chain recombines TRBV7-9 with TRBJ2-2, with TRBD1 identical over 8 bases. The CDR3 nucleotides read TGTGCCAGCAGCCCACGGACAGGGAGGCCCGGGGAGCTGTTTTTT. Translating gives CASSPRTGRPGELFF.